This paragraph reports one T cell receptor beta chain. The entry originates in a study of T cell responses to AZD1222 COVID-19 vaccine. CDR1 and CDR2 from the germline V gene are SGHRS and YFSETQ. Trimming took off 1 base at V and 1 base at J, with 8 bases between the two ends. The CDR3 covers 14 residues. Clones were sequenced by immunoSEQ multiplex PCR, and TCRdb holds only the in-frame ones, with some missing. The sample has tens of thousands of clones; 75% to 85% are singletons. This rearrangement joins TRBV5-1 to TRBJ1-1; D gene unclear. The TCR was taken from an adult in good health. The sequencing here drew on peripheral blood, taken on day 0 of AZD1222 vaccination. The CDR3 DNA reads as TGCGCCAGCAGCTTGAGTACAGCGAACACTGAAGCTTTCTTT. The encoded protein is CASSLSTANTEAFF.